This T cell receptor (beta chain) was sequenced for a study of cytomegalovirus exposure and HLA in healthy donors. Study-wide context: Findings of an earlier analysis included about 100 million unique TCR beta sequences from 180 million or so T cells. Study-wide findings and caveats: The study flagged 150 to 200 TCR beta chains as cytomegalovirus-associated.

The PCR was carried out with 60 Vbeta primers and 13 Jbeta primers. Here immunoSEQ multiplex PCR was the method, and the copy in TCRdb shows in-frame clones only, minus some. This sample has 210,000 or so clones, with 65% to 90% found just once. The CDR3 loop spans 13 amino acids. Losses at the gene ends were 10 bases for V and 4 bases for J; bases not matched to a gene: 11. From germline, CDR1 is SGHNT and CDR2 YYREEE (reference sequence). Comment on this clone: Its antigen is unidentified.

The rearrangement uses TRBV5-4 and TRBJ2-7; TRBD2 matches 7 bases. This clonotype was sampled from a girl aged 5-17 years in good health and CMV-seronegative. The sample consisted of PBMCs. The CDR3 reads CAAGPAGEYEQYF. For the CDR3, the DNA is TGTGCCGCCGGCCCCGCGGGAGAGTACGAGCAGTACTTC.